These T cell receptor beta chains were read from a single sample in a study of molecular identifiers for immune sequencing clone quantification. TCRdb passed the PCR reads through MiXCR, listing each CDR3 protein once. This sample has roughly 320,000 distinct CDR3 sequences, with roughly a quarter found just once. Sequenced sample: naive CD8+ T cells from blood, with Jurkat cell RNA spiked in. These receptors originate from a human donor in good health. Some libraries in this study had Jurkat cell RNA spiked in. Both conserved end residues are part of each CDR3.

V	CDR3
TRBV7-9	CASSFSGNEKLFF
TRBV5-6	CASSPLDRGEETQYF
TRBV12-3/TRBV12-4	CASSFFWGETQYF
TRBV5-4	CASSYLAGSTYEQYF
TRBV16	CASSQSREGGNCGYTF
TRBV12-3/TRBV12-4	CATRNAEAFF
TRBV6-2/TRBV6-3	CASSRGTSGRNPYEQYF
TRBV5-6	CASSLGLDIEKLFF
TRBV6-2/TRBV6-3	CATNPSGVVNTEAFF
TRBV7-9	CASIDSKNIQYF
TRBV24-1	CATSDLATDTQYF
TRBV27	CASSSLVSGYEQYF
TRBV20-1	CSARDESGSPGELFF
TRBV12-3/TRBV12-4	CASSLATSVSDTQYF
TRBV4-3	CASSQDRTSGNYNEQFF
TRBV19	CASSIALGGYGYGYTF
TRBV29-1	CSVATAYEQYF
TRBV29-1	CSVEVTGPGNTIYF
TRBV20-1	CSARDRGDLYEQYF
TRBV6-5	CASSYSTGLEETQYF
TRBV20-1	CSAATGTSGRGPTDTQYF
TRBV27	CASSFRKPGPFTEAFF
TRBV7-9	CASSSSGHIQYF
TRBV7-2	CASSLVGGRSTDTQYF
TRBV4-1	CASSQDRGTLFQPQHF
TRBV9	CASSLRRDSAWMEQYF
TRBV12-3/TRBV12-4	CASSLYLQGYEQFF
TRBV11-2	CASSSAGTDLDTQYF
TRBV9	CASSSTDPSWADTQYF
TRBV20-1	CSARVASGGTDTQYF
TRBV7-9	CASSIPTASQETQYF
TRBV28	CASSMGTEAFF
TRBV9	CASSAGQANSPLHF
TRBV24-1	CATSGGSYNEQFF
TRBV29-1	CSVEDPAGVAYEQYF
TRBV5-4	CASRPGQDYEQYF
TRBV7-9	CASSLAGEDTQYF
TRBV14	CASSQRPGDGTDTQYF
TRBV13	CASSEAGFGTQYF
TRBV7-9	CASRPGTDSYEQYF
TRBV2	CASRNDENTEAFF
TRBV7-9	CASSFSDRLVTEAFF
TRBV7-9	CASSLLGQGTETQYF
TRBV2	CASSESVGQGTDTQYF
TRBV12-3/TRBV12-4	CASSSRGLAGGLFSGANVLTF
TRBV27	CASSLGVQQEQFF